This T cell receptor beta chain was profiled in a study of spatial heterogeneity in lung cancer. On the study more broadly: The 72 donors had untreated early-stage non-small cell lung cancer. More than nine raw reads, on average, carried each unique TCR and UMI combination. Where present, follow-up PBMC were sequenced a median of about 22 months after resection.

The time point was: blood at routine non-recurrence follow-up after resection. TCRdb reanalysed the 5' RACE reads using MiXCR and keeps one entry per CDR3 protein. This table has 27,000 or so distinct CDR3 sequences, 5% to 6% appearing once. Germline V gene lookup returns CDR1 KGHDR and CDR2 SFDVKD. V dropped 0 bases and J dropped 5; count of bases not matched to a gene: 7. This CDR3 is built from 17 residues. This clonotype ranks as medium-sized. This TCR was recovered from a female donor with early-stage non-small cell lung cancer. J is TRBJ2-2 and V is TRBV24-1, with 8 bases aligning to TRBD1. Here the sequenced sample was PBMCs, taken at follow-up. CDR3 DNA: TGTGCCACCAGTGATTTGCAACGACAGGGGATAACCGGGGAGCTGTTTTTT. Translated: CATSDLQRQGITGELFF.